These T cell receptor beta chains were read from a single sample in a study of blood T cell repertoires in COVID-19. The repertoire was sequenced with immunoSEQ multiplex PCR; TCRdb's copy has only in-frame clones and lacks some. The sample gives 65,000 to 90,000 clones, roughly nine tenths of which show up once; approximately 8.9% is in the top ten. Material for sequencing was peripheral blood. The receptors derive from a man aged 50 or older with acute or convalescent COVID-19. Both conserved end residues are part of each CDR3. Fields, in order: CDR3 protein, J gene, V gene, clone size. Expanded clones get a size class; other rows say once, few or many, or leave the size out.

cdr3_aa: CASSQARDSADNSPLHF
j_call: TRBJ1-6
v_call: TRBV5-4
clone_size: few

cdr3_aa: CASSQGGPSSNQPQHF
j_call: TRBJ1-5
v_call: TRBV9
clone_size: -

cdr3_aa: CASSSNGDFNIQYF
j_call: TRBJ2-4
v_call: TRBV19
clone_size: -

cdr3_aa: CASRPTGTSGNTIYF
j_call: TRBJ1-3
v_call: TRBV6-6
clone_size: few

cdr3_aa: CASSHNEKLFF
j_call: TRBJ1-4
v_call: TRBV6-5
clone_size: -

cdr3_aa: CASSLETGHSRETQYF
j_call: TRBJ2-5
v_call: TRBV7-6
clone_size: -

cdr3_aa: CASSQDNSHPYGYTF
j_call: TRBJ1-2
v_call: TRBV4-1
clone_size: -

cdr3_aa: CAISEPTGGYEQYF
j_call: TRBJ2-7
v_call: TRBV10-3
clone_size: -

cdr3_aa: CASSLGASVNTEAFF
j_call: TRBJ1-1
v_call: TRBV5-1
clone_size: -

cdr3_aa: CSVGAGGGYTF
j_call: TRBJ1-2
v_call: TRBV29-1
clone_size: -

cdr3_aa: CASTRDMNSQETQYF
j_call: TRBJ2-5
v_call: TRBV19
clone_size: -

cdr3_aa: CASSWGDRAFNYGYTF
j_call: TRBJ1-2
v_call: TRBV5-1
clone_size: -

cdr3_aa: CASAPTGPNYGYTF
j_call: TRBJ1-2
v_call: TRBV11-2
clone_size: -

cdr3_aa: CASSSRTGGNQPQHF
j_call: TRBJ1-5
v_call: TRBV7-8
clone_size: -

cdr3_aa: CASSPYRQDGHGYTF
j_call: TRBJ1-2
v_call: TRBV5-1
clone_size: -

cdr3_aa: CASSLQGPGEKLFF
j_call: TRBJ1-4
v_call: TRBV6-5
clone_size: -

cdr3_aa: CASSEGTSGGIRETQYF
j_call: TRBJ2-5
v_call: TRBV6-1
clone_size: -

cdr3_aa: CASRLLAGGPRYTDTQYF
j_call: TRBJ2-3
v_call: TRBV5-6
clone_size: -

cdr3_aa: CASSSGRTTAQYF
j_call: TRBJ2-5
v_call: TRBV27
clone_size: -

cdr3_aa: CASSHSVFFNNQPQHF
j_call: TRBJ1-5
v_call: TRBV5-8
clone_size: -

cdr3_aa: CASSLSAQGYTF
j_call: TRBJ1-2
v_call: TRBV12-3/TRBV12-4
clone_size: -

cdr3_aa: CASSKGQGLWTGELFF
j_call: TRBJ2-2
v_call: TRBV5-6
clone_size: -

cdr3_aa: CAITPGGGTYEQYF
j_call: TRBJ2-7
v_call: TRBV10-3
clone_size: -

cdr3_aa: CASSGQVNSPLHF
j_call: TRBJ1-6
v_call: TRBV7-3
clone_size: -

cdr3_aa: CATSRALAGGNEQFF
j_call: TRBJ2-1
v_call: TRBV15
clone_size: -

cdr3_aa: CASSELRTGGSVNYGYTF
j_call: TRBJ1-2
v_call: TRBV6-1
clone_size: -

cdr3_aa: CASSPSDGDRVNQPQHF
j_call: TRBJ1-5
v_call: TRBV18
clone_size: -

cdr3_aa: CSASDTQGDRETQYF
j_call: TRBJ2-5
v_call: TRBV20-1
clone_size: -

cdr3_aa: CASSADSGRNSPLHF
j_call: TRBJ1-6
v_call: TRBV9
clone_size: -

cdr3_aa: CASSLDGQFLAGGRGTDTQYF
j_call: TRBJ2-3
v_call: TRBV7-3
clone_size: -

cdr3_aa: CASNLGQVGQPQHF
j_call: TRBJ1-5
v_call: TRBV19
clone_size: -

cdr3_aa: CASTPLRTGNYGYTF
j_call: TRBJ1-2
v_call: TRBV19
clone_size: -

cdr3_aa: CASTLGQGNYGYTF
j_call: TRBJ1-2
v_call: TRBV9
clone_size: -

cdr3_aa: CASAAGFNQPQHF
j_call: TRBJ1-5
v_call: TRBV18
clone_size: -

cdr3_aa: CASSQDRYNEQFF
j_call: TRBJ2-1
v_call: TRBV3-1/TRBV3-2
clone_size: -